Each of the 30 T cell receptor beta chains below was sequenced from the same sample in a study of somatic mutations in cytotoxic T cells in rheumatoid arthritis. Clones were read by immunoSEQ multiplex PCR, and TCRdb kept only the in-frame ones, dropping some. The top ten clones hold around two fifths of a sample with 8,500 to 13,000 clones, more than 65% of them seen once. Specimen: CD8+ T cells sorted from blood. The receptors were sampled from an adult with rheumatoid arthritis.

The CDR3 spells CASSWGGRSGANVLTF. The CDR3 region has the DNA TGTGCCAGTAGTTGGGGAGGGCGCTCTGGGGCCAACGTCCTGACTTTC. V is TRBV19 and J is TRBJ2-6, with 7 nucleotides matching TRBD2. There are 16 residues in the CDR3. CDR1 and CDR2 from the germline V gene are LNHDA and SQIVND (reference sequence). V dropped 5 bases and J dropped 0; count of bases not matched to a gene: 4.

This chain connects TRBV5-8 to TRBJ2-7; D ambiguous. Germline CDR1 and CDR2: SGHTS and YDEGEE. CDR3 size: 14 residues. V lost 1 base and J lost 1, with 9 bases in between. The CDR3 DNA follows: TGTGCCAGCAGCTTGTTCGGCGGATCCTACGAGCAGTACTTC. Translating gives CASSLFGGSYEQYF.

V is TRBV9 and J is TRBJ2-3, with D unresolved. The CDR3 extends over 14 amino acids. Germline lookup yields CDR1 SGDLS and CDR2 YYNGEE. The ends were cut back, 3 bases at V and 6 bases at J, with 14 bases in the middle. The CDR3: CASSAYFLTDTQYF. In DNA, the CDR3 is TGTGCCAGCAGCGCCTATTTCCTGACCGATACGCAGTATTTT.

This clone has just one count. V and J are TRBV2 and TRBJ2-7, with D possibly matching TRBD2 (7 bases). The germline V gene has CDR1 SNHLY and CDR2 FYNNEI. This CDR3 contains 12 residues. With 8 bases removed from V and 4 bases from J, the gap between germline ends came to 12 bases. The CDR3: CASYEGGYEQYF. In DNA, the CDR3 is TGTGCCAGCTACGAGGGGGGGTACGAGCAGTACTTC.

The chain carries TRBV7-6 and TRBJ2-7; 9 positions agree with TRBD1. After removal of 0 bases from V and 3 bases from J, the junction contained 9 bases not matched to a gene. CDR1 SGHVS and CDR2 FNYEAQ come from the germline V gene. This CDR3 has 17 residues. CDR3: CASSLAPGQGMGYEQYF. The CDR3 DNA is TGTGCCAGCAGCTTAGCACCGGGACAGGGCATGGGCTACGAGCAGTACTTC. The variable domain in full, with the rest retrieved from reference TRBV7-6 and TRBJ2-7, is GAGVSQSPRYKVTKRGQDVALRCDPISGHVSLYWYRQALGQGPEFLTYFNYEAQQDKSGLPNDRFSAERPEGSISTLTIQRTEQRDSAMYRCASSLAPGQGMGYEQYFGPGTRLTVT.

The V and J genes are TRBV5-6 and TRBJ2-5, with D unclear. This CDR3 has 14 residues. Germline V gives CDR1 SGHDT, CDR2 YYEEEE. V lost 1 base, J lost 1 base, and 8 bases lay in between. The chain's CDR3 is CASSLPSSQETQYF. CDR3 bases: TGTGCCAGCAGCTTGCCGAGCAGCCAAGAGACCCAGTACTTC.

The gene calls are TRBV13 and TRBJ1-2, with D uncertain. CDR1 is PRHDT and CDR2 is FYEKMQ in the germline V gene (reference sequence). There are 15 residues in the CDR3. Trimming took 3 bases from V and 0 from J, leaving 11 bases between them. CDR3 region: CASSFSLRANYGYTF. The CDR3 DNA sequence: TGTGCCAGCAGCTTTAGCCTAAGGGCTAACTATGGCTACACCTTC.

The V call is TRBV28, the J call TRBJ1-2; D is ambiguous. V was shortened by 3 bases and J by 6 bases, with 14 bases between the two germline ends. The CDR3 is made up of 14 amino acids. Germline CDR1 is MDHEN and CDR2 is SYDVKM. DNA of the CDR3: TGTGCCAGCAGTTTGAGGCAGGTGGAGGATGGCTACACCTTC. This translates into CASSLRQVEDGYTF.

The chain links TRBV19 to TRBJ1-6, with TRBD1 as a possible D gene (5 bases). V was pared by 5 bases and J by 5 bases, with 13 bases between. Germline CDR1 LNHDA, CDR2 SQIVND (reference sequence). CDR3 size: 15 residues. The CDR3 bases are TGTGCCAGTAGTCCACCGGGGACGAATAATTCACCCCTCCACTTT. Translating gives CASSPPGTNNSPLHF.

The chain joins TRBV28 to TRBJ2-7, with D uncertain. The CDR3 spans 11 residues. V was shortened by 7 bases and J by 4 bases, with 8 bases between the two germline ends. Germline V lookup: CDR1 MDHEN, CDR2 SYDVKM. CDR3: CASTVRYEQYF. The CDR3, as DNA: TGTGCCAGCACAGTAAGGTACGAGCAGTACTTC.

This clone was recorded a few times. The gene calls are TRBV12-5 and TRBJ1-3; possible D gene TRBD1, 6 bases. Between the trimmed V and J ends, which lost 1 base and 4 bases, there was a span of 17 bases. The germline V gene encodes CDR1 LGHNT and CDR2 FRNRAP. The CDR3 consists of 17 residues. CDR3: CASGLGEGGAYGNTIYF. In nucleotides, the CDR3 is TGTGCTAGTGGTTTGGGCGAGGGGGGCGCCTACGGAAACACCATATATTTT.

V is TRBV27 and J is TRBJ1-1; a possible D gene is TRBD1 (6 bases). With 3 bases removed from V and 1 base from J, the gap between germline ends came to 12 bases. The germline V gene encodes CDR1 MNHEY and CDR2 SMNVEV (reference sequence). The CDR3 is 15 amino acids. The DNA for the CDR3 is TGTGCCAGCAGTTTCCGGGGGGCCCCGAACACTGAAGCTTTCTTT. Translating gives CASSFRGAPNTEAFF.

The rearrangement joins TRBV9 to TRBJ2-7; 8 nucleotides match TRBD2. The germline V gene encodes CDR1 SGDLS and CDR2 YYNGEE. V lost 4 bases and J lost 3; bases outside the gene matches: 9. This CDR3 spans 15 amino acids. This CDR3 reads CASSTQAGENYEQYF. The CDR3, as DNA: TGTGCCAGCAGCACCCAAGCGGGGGAGAACTACGAGCAGTACTTC. Drawing the rest from reference TRBV9 and TRBJ2-7, the complete variable domain is DSGVTQTPKHLITATGQRVTLRCSPRSGDLSVYWYQQSLDQGLQFLIQYYNGEERAKGNILERFSAQQFPDLHSELNLSSLELGDSALYFCASSTQAGENYEQYFGPGTRLTVT.

CDR3 protein: CAISGDRAKPGELFF. DNA of the CDR3: TGTGCCATCAGTGGGGACAGGGCGAAGCCCGGGGAGCTGTTTTTT. This chain links TRBV10-3 with TRBJ2-2; 9 bases are shared with TRBD1. Germline V gene data show CDR1 as ENHRY and CDR2 as SYGVKD. Unmatched junction bases numbered 6, after V lost 4 bases and J lost 6 bases. This CDR3 contains 15 residues.

The rearrangement links TRBV19 to TRBJ2-5; no firm D call. The DNA end is more similar to TRBJ2-7, so the J call may be wrong. The CDR3 extends over 13 amino acids. Germline V gene data show CDR1 as LNHDA and CDR2 as SQIVND (reference sequence). CDR3 bases: TGTGCCAGTAGTATAGGGACCAGCTACGAGCAGTACTTC. Its translation is CASSIGTSYEQYF.

The J gene is TRBJ1-1, the V gene TRBV5-1; no clear D gene. Trimming cost V 1 base and J 0 bases, with 10 bases left between them. Germline CDR1 SGHRS, CDR2 YFSETQ. The CDR3 contains 15 residues. DNA of the CDR3: TGCGCCAGCAGCTTGTATCAGGAAATGAACACTGAAGCTTTCTTT. Translated, it gives CASSLYQEMNTEAFF.

The chain carries TRBV5-3 and TRBJ2-3, with 14 bases identical to TRBD2. TRBV5-3 is classed as an ORF, of uncertain function. The CDR3 has 14 amino acids. CDR3 sequence (DNA): TGTGCAAGACTAGCGGGGGGGCGTACAGATACGCAGTATTTT. This translates into CARLAGGRTDTQYF.

This clone was seen a handful of times. The gene calls are TRBV2 and TRBJ2-7, with D possibly being TRBD1 or TRBD2 (5 bases each). The CDR3 sequence is 12 residues long. V gave up 6 bases and J gave up 4 bases, with 10 bases separating them. Germline lookup yields CDR1 SNHLY and CDR2 FYNNEI. CDR3 sequence (DNA): TGTGCCAGCAGAGGGGACGGGTACGAGCAGTACTTC. Residues: CASRGDGYEQYF.

This clone was counted between two and nine times. V gene TRBV6-1 combines with J gene TRBJ2-7; TRBD1 aligns across 8 bases. V lost 3 bases, J lost 4 bases, and 5 bases stayed unmatched. Germline CDR1 and CDR2: MNHNS and SASEGT. The CDR3 length is 14 residues. The CDR3 here is CASSDSGGRYEQYF. The CDR3, as DNA: TGTGCCAGCAGTGATTCAGGGGGCAGGTACGAGCAGTACTTC.

This sequence joins TRBV5-4 and TRBJ2-7; 9 nucleotides align to TRBD2. Germline loops: CDR1 SGHNT, CDR2 YYREEE (reference sequence). This CDR3 comprises 15 residues. The V and J ends lost 1 base and 5 bases, in that order; junction bases with no gene match: 7. The CDR3 sequence is CASSLRAGGQNEQYF. CDR3 DNA sequence: TGTGCCAGCAGCTTGAGGGCGGGGGGGCAGAACGAGCAGTACTTC.

The rearrangement joins TRBV5-4 to TRBJ2-7; D perhaps matches TRBD1 (6 bases). CDR1 is SGHNT, CDR2 YYREEE, per germline (reference sequence). Trimming stripped 4 bases from V and 7 bases from J, with 9 bases between. This CDR3 is 11 amino acids long. CDR3 DNA: TGTGCCAGCAGCACAGGGTTTGAGCAGTACTTC. Its translation: CASSTGFEQYF.

The rearrangement links TRBV5-5 to TRBJ1-2; D unresolved. The CDR3 length is 17 residues. CDR1 and CDR2 (germline): SGHKS, YYEKEE (reference sequence). Trimming removed 4 bases at V and 4 bases at J, with 23 bases between. The CDR3 DNA reads as TGTGCCAGCAGCCAGCAAGGTGTGGAAGACGGTTTCTATGGCTACACCTTC. Its protein product is CASSQQGVEDGFYGYTF. The full variable domain, with the rest looked up from reference TRBV5-5 and TRBJ1-2, is DAGVTQSPTHLIKTRGQQVTLRCSPISGHKSVSWYQQVLGQGPQFIFQYYEKEERGRGNFPDRFSARQFPNYSSELNVNALLLGDSALYLCASSQQGVEDGFYGYTFGSGTRLTVV.

The chain couples TRBV7-3 to TRBJ2-5, with 8 bases lining up with TRBD2. Losses at the gene ends were 5 bases for V and 1 base for J; bases not matched to a gene: 9. This CDR3 has 16 amino acids. Per germline, CDR1 SGHTA and CDR2 FQGTGA. Here the CDR3 reads CASSPGAGDLQETQYF. In nucleotides, the CDR3 is TGTGCCAGCAGCCCCGGAGCGGGGGACCTCCAAGAGACCCAGTACTTC.

The rearrangement joins TRBV6-5 to TRBJ1-2, with no clear D. V was cut by 6 bases and J by 0 bases, with 14 bases left in between. CDR1 is MNHEY and CDR2 is SVGAGI in the germline V gene. The CDR3 runs 15 residues. The CDR3 sequence is CASSPGGPTNYGYTF. The CDR3 DNA sequence: TGTGCCAGCAGCCCCGGAGGACCAACTAACTATGGCTACACCTTC.

V and J are TRBV9 and TRBJ1-3; 8 nucleotides agree with TRBD1. In germline, CDR1 is SGDLS, CDR2 YYNGEE. V was clipped by 4 bases and J by 0 bases; unmatched bases: 9. The CDR3 spans 17 residues. The CDR3 is CASSTSGQVTSGNTIYF. CDR3 DNA sequence: TGTGCCAGCAGCACTTCGGGACAGGTGACCTCTGGAAACACCATATATTTT.

This chain's CDR3 is CASSVAPESTDTQYF. The DNA of the CDR3 is TGTGCCAGCAGTGTGGCCCCGGAAAGCACAGATACGCAGTATTTT. The chain combines TRBV6-4 with TRBJ2-3; D not certain. The germline V gene has CDR1 MRHNA and CDR2 SNTAGT. Between the trimmed V and J ends, which lost 4 bases and 0 bases, there was a span of 11 bases. The CDR3 sequence is 15 residues long.

In this sample, this clone turned up a few times. J is TRBJ2-1 and V is TRBV7-9, with D possibly TRBD1 on 5 matching bases. The length of the CDR3 is 14 residues. V gave up 5 bases and J gave up 5 bases, with 13 bases separating them. Germline V CDR1 and CDR2: SEHNR, FQNEAQ (reference sequence). Here the CDR3 DNA reads TGTGCCAGCAGCCCCGTCCAGGGCGACAATGAGCAGTTCTTC. This sequence encodes CASSPVQGDNEQFF. The entire variable domain, with the rest obtained from reference TRBV7-9 and TRBJ2-1, is as follows: DTGVSQNPRHKITKRGQNVTFRCDPISEHNRLYWYRQTLGQGPEFLTYFQNEAQLEKSRLLSDRFSAERPKGSFSTLEIQRTEQGDSAMYLCASSPVQGDNEQFFGPGTRLTVL.

The CDR3 DNA follows: TGTGCCAGCAGCCGTGACAGGGGGATCAACACCGGGGAGCTGTTTTTT. This codes for CASSRDRGINTGELFF. This chain joins TRBV13 and TRBJ2-2; TRBD1 matches 9 bases. V gave up 5 bases and J gave up 2 bases; unmatched junction bases: 6. The CDR3 is 16 amino acids. In germline, CDR1 is PRHDT, CDR2 FYEKMQ (reference sequence).

The chain joins TRBV5-6 to TRBJ2-5; 7 positions match TRBD1. The J call may be incorrect, as the DNA end agrees better with TRBJ2-7. The CDR3 is made up of 13 amino acids. Germline values: CDR1 SGHDT, CDR2 YYEEEE. The CDR3 here is CASSFRDSYEQYF. The CDR3, as DNA: TGTGCCAGCAGCTTCCGGGACAGCTACGAGCAGTACTTC.

V and J are TRBV6-5 and TRBJ1-2, with 7 bases aligning to TRBD1. The CDR3 consists of 14 residues. V dropped 5 bases and J dropped 6; count of bases not matched to a gene: 9. CDR1 is MNHEY and CDR2 is SVGAGI in the germline V gene. CDR3 DNA: TGTGCCAGCAGTAATCAGGGGGGTAAACATGGCTACACCTTC. Translation: CASSNQGGKHGYTF.